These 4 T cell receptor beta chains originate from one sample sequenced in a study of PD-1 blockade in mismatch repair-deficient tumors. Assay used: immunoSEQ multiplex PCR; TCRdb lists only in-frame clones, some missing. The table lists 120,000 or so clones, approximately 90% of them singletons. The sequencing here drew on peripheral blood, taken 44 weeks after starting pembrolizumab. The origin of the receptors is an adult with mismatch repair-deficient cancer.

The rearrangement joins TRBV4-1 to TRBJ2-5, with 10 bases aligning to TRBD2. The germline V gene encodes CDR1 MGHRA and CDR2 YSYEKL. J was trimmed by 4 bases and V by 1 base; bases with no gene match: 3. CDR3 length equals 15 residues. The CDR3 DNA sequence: TGCGCCAGCAGCCAAGGGCAGCGGGAGGGAGAGACCCAGTACTTC. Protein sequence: CASSQGQREGETQYF.

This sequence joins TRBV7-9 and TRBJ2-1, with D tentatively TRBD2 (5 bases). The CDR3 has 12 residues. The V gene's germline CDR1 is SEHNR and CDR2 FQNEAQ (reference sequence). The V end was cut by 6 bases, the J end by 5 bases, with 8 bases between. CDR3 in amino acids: CASRLGDNEQFF. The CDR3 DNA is TGTGCCAGCAGACTCGGGGACAATGAGCAGTTCTTC.

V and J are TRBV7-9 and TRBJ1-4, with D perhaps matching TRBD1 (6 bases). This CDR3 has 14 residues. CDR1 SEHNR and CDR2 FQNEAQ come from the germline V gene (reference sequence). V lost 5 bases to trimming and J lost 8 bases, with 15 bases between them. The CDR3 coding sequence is TGTGCCAGCAGCGCCCGGGGGGCGGGAGAAAAACTGTTTTTT. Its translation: CASSARGAGEKLFF.

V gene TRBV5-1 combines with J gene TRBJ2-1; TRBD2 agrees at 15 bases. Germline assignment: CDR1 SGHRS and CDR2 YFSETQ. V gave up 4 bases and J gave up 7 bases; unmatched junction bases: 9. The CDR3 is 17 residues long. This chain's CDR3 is CASSTGTSGRTRNEQFF. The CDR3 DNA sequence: TGCGCCAGCAGCACCGGGACTAGCGGGAGGACTAGAAATGAGCAGTTCTTC.